The rows below give T cell receptor beta chains drawn from one sample of a study of blood T cell repertoires in COVID-19. Profiling relied on immunoSEQ multiplex PCR, and the TCRdb table lists in-frame clones only, not all of them. In the table there are roughly 73,000 clones, 70% to 90% of which are singletons. Material for sequencing was peripheral blood. The receptors here all came from a man aged 65-85 years with active COVID-19. Both conserved end residues are part of each CDR3. The D gene is left open where the match is weak. Only some rows state a clone size, as once, few, many or a class for expanded clones.

CDR3aa: CASSPSGRGSEQYF
CDR3nt: TGTGCCAGCAGCCCTAGCGGGAGGGGAAGCGAGCAGTACTTC
abundance: -
d_gene: TRBD2
v_gene: TRBV28
j_gene: TRBJ2-7

CDR3aa: CAWSEAGSRPQHF
CDR3nt: TGTGCCTGGAGTGAAGCGGGCTCCCGGCCCCAGCATTTT
abundance: -
d_gene: -
v_gene: TRBV30
j_gene: TRBJ1-5

CDR3aa: CASSPGTGPNTEAFF
CDR3nt: TGTGCCAGCAGTCCGGGGACAGGCCCGAACACTGAAGCTTTCTTT
abundance: -
d_gene: TRBD1
v_gene: TRBV28
j_gene: TRBJ1-1

CDR3aa: CASSIVPLNTEAFF
CDR3nt: TGTGCCAGTAGTATCGTCCCTTTGAACACTGAAGCTTTCTTT
abundance: few
d_gene: -
v_gene: TRBV19
j_gene: TRBJ1-1

CDR3aa: CASSQVGAGTDTQYF
CDR3nt: TGCGCCAGCAGCCAGGTGGGGGCCGGGACAGATACGCAGTATTTT
abundance: -
d_gene: -
v_gene: TRBV4-3
j_gene: TRBJ2-3

CDR3aa: CAWRVTGKYGYTF
CDR3nt: TGTGCCTGGAGGGTCACAGGGAAGTATGGCTACACCTTC
abundance: -
d_gene: -
v_gene: TRBV30
j_gene: TRBJ1-2

CDR3aa: CASSQGAPSGIGETQYF
CDR3nt: TGTGCCAGCAGCCAGGGCGCCCCTAGCGGGATTGGGGAGACCCAGTACTTC
abundance: -
d_gene: TRBD2
v_gene: TRBV4-2
j_gene: TRBJ2-5

CDR3aa: CASSFGVRDVAEAFF
CDR3nt: TGTGCCAGCAGTTTTGGGGTCAGGGATGTCGCTGAAGCTTTCTTT
abundance: -
d_gene: -
v_gene: TRBV28
j_gene: TRBJ1-1

CDR3aa: CASSPRGGPGGEQYF
CDR3nt: TGTGCCAGCAGCCCCCGAGGAGGCCCCGGTGGTGAGCAGTACTTC
abundance: -
d_gene: -
v_gene: TRBV7-3
j_gene: TRBJ2-7

CDR3aa: CASSLQGATRVAGVGEQYF
CDR3nt: TGTGCCAGCAGCCTACAGGGGGCCACGAGGGTAGCGGGAGTGGGTGAGCAGTACTTC
abundance: -
d_gene: -
v_gene: TRBV5-5
j_gene: TRBJ2-7

CDR3aa: CASSFGGRGYEQYF
CDR3nt: TGTGCCAGCAGCTTTGGCGGGAGGGGGTACGAGCAGTACTTC
abundance: -
d_gene: TRBD2
v_gene: TRBV5-8
j_gene: TRBJ2-7

CDR3aa: CASSARGDEQYF
CDR3nt: TGTGCCAGCAGCGCCAGGGGCGACGAGCAGTACTTC
abundance: -
d_gene: -
v_gene: TRBV11-3
j_gene: TRBJ2-7

CDR3aa: CASSTTTGAYGYTF
CDR3nt: TGTGCCAGCAGCACCACGACAGGGGCCTATGGCTACACCTTC
abundance: -
d_gene: TRBD1
v_gene: TRBV6-5
j_gene: TRBJ1-2

CDR3aa: CASSLGQGKRIGNSPLHF
CDR3nt: TGTGCCAGCAGTTTAGGACAGGGGAAGAGAATCGGTAATTCACCCCTCCACTTT
abundance: -
d_gene: TRBD1
v_gene: TRBV27
j_gene: TRBJ1-6

CDR3aa: CASTLDRGRYNEQFF
CDR3nt: TGTGCCAGCACCCTAGACAGGGGGCGATACAATGAGCAGTTCTTC
abundance: -
d_gene: TRBD1
v_gene: TRBV6-5
j_gene: TRBJ2-1

CDR3aa: CATSSRQGAGGELFF
CDR3nt: TGTGCCACCAGTTCCCGACAGGGGGCGGGCGGGGAGCTGTTTTTT
abundance: -
d_gene: TRBD1
v_gene: TRBV24-1
j_gene: TRBJ2-2

CDR3aa: CASSLGLASNEQFF
CDR3nt: TGTGCCAGCAGCCTCGGACTAGCCAGCAATGAGCAGTTCTTC
abundance: -
d_gene: TRBD2
v_gene: TRBV3-1/TRBV3-2
j_gene: TRBJ2-1

CDR3aa: CSVEDPGGGMNEQYF
CDR3nt: TGCAGCGTTGAAGACCCCGGAGGGGGCATGAACGAGCAGTACTTC
abundance: -
d_gene: -
v_gene: TRBV29-1
j_gene: TRBJ2-7

CDR3aa: CASSVVGTGGAEQYF
CDR3nt: TGTGCCAGCAGCGTAGTCGGGACAGGGGGCGCCGAGCAGTACTTC
abundance: -
d_gene: TRBD1
v_gene: TRBV9
j_gene: TRBJ2-7

CDR3aa: CAWAPATGGRGEQYF
CDR3nt: TGTGCCTGGGCCCCCGCAACGGGTGGGAGGGGGGAGCAGTACTTC
abundance: -
d_gene: -
v_gene: TRBV30
j_gene: TRBJ2-7

CDR3aa: CASSFGQVTLYEQYF
CDR3nt: TGTGCCAGCAGCTTCGGACAGGTCACCCTTTACGAGCAGTACTTC
abundance: -
d_gene: TRBD1
v_gene: TRBV9
j_gene: TRBJ2-7

CDR3aa: CASSPVSGQGNTGELFF
CDR3nt: TGTGCCAGCAGCCCCGTCTCGGGACAGGGGAACACCGGGGAGCTGTTTTTT
abundance: -
d_gene: TRBD1
v_gene: TRBV7-9
j_gene: TRBJ2-2

CDR3aa: CASRAGPANEQFF
CDR3nt: TGTGCCAGTAGAGCGGGACCGGCCAATGAGCAGTTCTTC
abundance: -
d_gene: TRBD2
v_gene: TRBV19
j_gene: TRBJ2-1

CDR3aa: CASRDRAFTEAFF
CDR3nt: TGTGCCAGCCGGGACAGGGCATTTACTGAAGCTTTCTTT
abundance: -
d_gene: TRBD1
v_gene: TRBV6-5
j_gene: TRBJ1-1

CDR3aa: CASSPTTPGLAGDVHEQFF
CDR3nt: TGTGCCAGCAGTCCGACAACCCCCGGACTAGCGGGAGACGTTCATGAGCAGTTCTTC
abundance: -
d_gene: TRBD2
v_gene: TRBV6-6
j_gene: TRBJ2-1

CDR3aa: CASSKPPRRGRGGETQYF
CDR3nt: TGTGCCAGCAGCAAACCCCCGCGGAGGGGCCGGGGTGGGGAGACCCAGTACTTC
abundance: -
d_gene: -
v_gene: TRBV21-1
j_gene: TRBJ2-5

CDR3aa: CASRPLGANEKLFF
CDR3nt: TGTGCCAGTAGACCCTTAGGGGCTAATGAAAAACTGTTTTTT
abundance: -
d_gene: -
v_gene: TRBV19
j_gene: TRBJ1-4

CDR3aa: CASSPRGGWEQFF
CDR3nt: TGTGCCAGCTCACCCCGGGGGGGGTGGGAGCAGTTCTTC
abundance: -
d_gene: TRBD2
v_gene: TRBV18
j_gene: TRBJ2-1

CDR3aa: CASSQEGGSYNEQFF
CDR3nt: TGTGCCAGCAGCCAAGAGGGGGGCTCCTACAATGAGCAGTTCTTC
abundance: -
d_gene: -
v_gene: TRBV14
j_gene: TRBJ2-1

CDR3aa: CATSGGGSSYEQYF
CDR3nt: TGTGCCACCAGCGGTGGGGGGAGCTCCTACGAGCAGTACTTC
abundance: few
d_gene: -
v_gene: TRBV15
j_gene: TRBJ2-7

CDR3aa: CATGGGPTEAFF
CDR3nt: TGTGCCACCGGGGGGGGCCCCACTGAAGCTTTCTTT
abundance: -
d_gene: -
v_gene: TRBV15
j_gene: TRBJ1-1

CDR3aa: CASSLMTTASYEQYF
CDR3nt: TGTGCCAGCAGCTTAATGACTACCGCCTCCTACGAGCAGTACTTC
abundance: -
d_gene: -
v_gene: TRBV11-3
j_gene: TRBJ2-7

CDR3aa: CASSPGAQRQETQYF
CDR3nt: TGTGCCAGTAGCCCAGGGGCACAGAGGCAAGAGACCCAGTACTTC
abundance: -
d_gene: -
v_gene: TRBV19
j_gene: TRBJ2-5

CDR3aa: CASSLAGGGELFF
CDR3nt: TGTGCCAGCAGCTTAGCGGGGGGTGGGGAGCTGTTTTTT
abundance: -
d_gene: -
v_gene: TRBV7-2
j_gene: TRBJ2-2

CDR3aa: CASSETSGRGPNEQFF
CDR3nt: TGTGCCAGCAGTGAAACCAGCGGGAGGGGTCCCAATGAGCAGTTCTTC
abundance: few
d_gene: TRBD2
v_gene: TRBV6-1
j_gene: TRBJ2-1

CDR3aa: CASSPGSGNTIYF
CDR3nt: TGTGCCAGCAGCCCGGGGTCTGGAAACACCATATATTTT
abundance: -
d_gene: -
v_gene: TRBV7-2
j_gene: TRBJ1-3

CDR3aa: CASTTQGGHYEQYF
CDR3nt: TGTGCCAGCACCACACAGGGGGGCCACTACGAGCAGTACTTC
abundance: -
d_gene: TRBD1
v_gene: TRBV25-1
j_gene: TRBJ2-7

CDR3aa: CASWTGGLAGELFF
CDR3nt: TGTGCCAGCTGGACAGGGGGGTTGGCCGGGGAGCTGTTTTTT
abundance: -
d_gene: TRBD1
v_gene: TRBV2
j_gene: TRBJ2-2

CDR3aa: CASSPTSGSNEQFF
CDR3nt: TGTGCCAGCAGCCCGACTAGCGGGAGCAATGAGCAGTTCTTC
abundance: -
d_gene: TRBD2
v_gene: TRBV7-2
j_gene: TRBJ2-1

CDR3aa: CASTPPSGRGHEQFF
CDR3nt: TGTGCCAGCACCCCTCCTAGCGGGAGGGGGCATGAGCAGTTCTTC
abundance: few
d_gene: TRBD2
v_gene: TRBV7-2
j_gene: TRBJ2-1

CDR3aa: CASSAGLRGSIAKNIQYF
CDR3nt: TGTGCCAGCAGCGCGGGGCTTAGGGGTTCAATAGCCAAAAACATTCAGTACTTC
abundance: -
d_gene: -
v_gene: TRBV3-1/TRBV3-2
j_gene: TRBJ2-4

CDR3aa: CASSLGGFEQYF
CDR3nt: TGTGCCAGCAGTTTGGGGGGGTTCGAGCAGTACTTC
abundance: once
d_gene: TRBD2
v_gene: TRBV12-3/TRBV12-4
j_gene: TRBJ2-7

CDR3aa: CASSSLGQGYEQYF
CDR3nt: TGTGCCAGCAGCTCCCTGGGACAGGGCTACGAGCAGTACTTC
abundance: -
d_gene: TRBD1
v_gene: TRBV7-2
j_gene: TRBJ2-7

CDR3aa: CAITGDRATLAEQYF
CDR3nt: TGTGCCATCACAGGGGACAGGGCGACGTTGGCGGAGCAGTACTTC
abundance: -
d_gene: TRBD1
v_gene: TRBV10-3
j_gene: TRBJ2-7

CDR3aa: CASSYVPGGTEAFF
CDR3nt: TGTGCCAGCAGTTATGTTCCAGGGGGCACTGAAGCTTTCTTT
abundance: -
d_gene: TRBD1
v_gene: TRBV6-5
j_gene: TRBJ1-1

CDR3aa: CATSPGGGPFRF
CDR3nt: TGTGCCACCAGCCCTGGGGGAGGACCTTTTCGCTTC
abundance: few
d_gene: -
v_gene: TRBV15
j_gene: TRBJ1-2

CDR3aa: CASSFPGSTGELFF
CDR3nt: TGTGCCAGCAGCTTCCCGGGGAGTACCGGGGAGCTGTTTTTT
abundance: -
d_gene: -
v_gene: TRBV5-6
j_gene: TRBJ2-2

CDR3aa: CASSVVSGGRTDTQYF
CDR3nt: TGTGCCAGCAGCGTAGTTAGCGGGGGACGCACAGATACGCAGTATTTT
abundance: -
d_gene: TRBD2
v_gene: TRBV9
j_gene: TRBJ2-3

CDR3aa: CASSYPSLEQYF
CDR3nt: TGTGCCAGCAGTTACCCCTCCCTCGAGCAGTACTTC
abundance: -
d_gene: -
v_gene: TRBV6-2/TRBV6-3
j_gene: TRBJ2-7

CDR3aa: CASSGSWDTQYF
CDR3nt: TGTGCCAGCAGCGGGAGTTGGGATACGCAGTATTTT
abundance: -
d_gene: -
v_gene: TRBV9
j_gene: TRBJ2-3

CDR3aa: CASSPTSSTDTQYF
CDR3nt: TGCGCCAGCAGCCCGACTAGCAGCACAGATACGCAGTATTTT
abundance: -
d_gene: TRBD2
v_gene: TRBV4-3
j_gene: TRBJ2-3

CDR3aa: CASRGAGGAPGANVLTF
CDR3nt: TGCGCCAGCAGAGGAGCGGGAGGGGCCCCTGGGGCCAACGTCCTGACTTTC
abundance: -
d_gene: TRBD2
v_gene: TRBV10-1
j_gene: TRBJ2-6